A selection of T cell receptor beta chains follows, all from one sample in a study of OX40 agonist ivuxolimab in advanced cancers. TCRdb keeps only in-frame clones here, not all; method: immunoSEQ multiplex PCR. The table lists 72,000 or so clones, about 90% of them singletons, with approximately 1.3% in the top ten. Source: CD4+ or CD8+ T cells sorted from blood, taken in a trial of the OX40 agonist ivuxolimab. The receptors were sampled from an adult with an advanced solid tumor such as melanoma, head and neck, liver or kidney cancer. Both conserved end residues are part of each CDR3. Fields, in order: clone size, V gene, J gene, D gene, CDR3 protein, CDR3 DNA. A D gene is named only where the DNA matches it firmly. A clone size is listed for some rows: how often the clone was seen (once, few, many), or a class if it is expanded.

clone size: .
V gene: TRBV5-6
J gene: TRBJ2-2
D gene: TRBD2
CDR3 protein: CASSWGGTSGNTGELFF
CDR3 DNA: TGTGCCAGCAGCTGGGGCGGGACTAGCGGTAACACCGGGGAGCTGTTTTTT

clone size: .
V gene: TRBV7-2
J gene: TRBJ1-2
D gene: .
CDR3 protein: CASTRALESYTF
CDR3 DNA: TGTGCCAGCACCCGGGCCTTGGAAAGCTACACCTTC

clone size: many
V gene: TRBV29-1
J gene: TRBJ1-5
D gene: TRBD1
CDR3 protein: CSVVDRQNQPQHF
CDR3 DNA: TGCAGCGTGGTGGACAGGCAAAATCAGCCCCAGCATTTT

clone size: .
V gene: TRBV4-1
J gene: TRBJ1-5
D gene: .
CDR3 protein: CASSQGWGVGNQPQHF
CDR3 DNA: TGCGCCAGCAGCCAAGGTTGGGGCGTCGGCAATCAGCCCCAGCATTTT

clone size: .
V gene: TRBV10-1
J gene: TRBJ2-5
D gene: .
CDR3 protein: CANKPGEGQETQYF
CDR3 DNA: TGCGCCAACAAACCGGGAGAAGGCCAAGAGACCCAGTACTTC

clone size: .
V gene: TRBV6-6
J gene: TRBJ2-1
D gene: TRBD2
CDR3 protein: CASSYSRGYNEQFF
CDR3 DNA: TGTGCCAGCAGTTACTCGCGGGGGTACAATGAGCAGTTCTTC

clone size: .
V gene: TRBV23-1
J gene: TRBJ1-1
D gene: .
CDR3 protein: CASTVAGVTEAFF
CDR3 DNA: TGCGCCAGCACCGTCGCTGGGGTCACTGAAGCTTTCTTT

clone size: .
V gene: TRBV7-9
J gene: TRBJ2-7
D gene: .
CDR3 protein: CASSLVVTAHEQYF
CDR3 DNA: TGTGCCAGCAGCTTAGTGGTCACAGCGCACGAGCAGTACTTC

clone size: .
V gene: TRBV5-1
J gene: TRBJ1-2
D gene: TRBD1
CDR3 protein: CASSTGQGDGYTF
CDR3 DNA: TGCGCCAGCAGCACGGGACAGGGCGATGGCTACACCTTC

clone size: .
V gene: TRBV5-4
J gene: TRBJ2-5
D gene: TRBD2
CDR3 protein: CASSAGTSGFQETQYF
CDR3 DNA: TGTGCCAGCAGCGCTGGGACTAGCGGGTTTCAAGAGACCCAGTACTTC

clone size: .
V gene: TRBV4-2
J gene: TRBJ2-5
D gene: .
CDR3 protein: CASSQGRGETQYF
CDR3 DNA: TGTGCCAGCAGCCAAGGGCGGGGAGAGACCCAGTACTTC